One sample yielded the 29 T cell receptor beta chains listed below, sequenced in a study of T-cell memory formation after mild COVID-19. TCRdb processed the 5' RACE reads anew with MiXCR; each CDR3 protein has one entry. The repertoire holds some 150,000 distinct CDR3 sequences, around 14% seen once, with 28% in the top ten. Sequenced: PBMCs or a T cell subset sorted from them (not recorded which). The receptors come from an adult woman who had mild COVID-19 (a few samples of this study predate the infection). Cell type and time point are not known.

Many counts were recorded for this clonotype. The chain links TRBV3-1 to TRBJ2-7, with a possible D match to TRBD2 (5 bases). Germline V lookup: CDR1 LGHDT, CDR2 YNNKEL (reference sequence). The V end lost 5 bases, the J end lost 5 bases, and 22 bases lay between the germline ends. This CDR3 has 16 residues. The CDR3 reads CASSLHWTRTRDEQYF. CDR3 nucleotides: TGTGCCAGCAGCTTACACTGGACTCGAACACGGGACGAGCAGTACTTC.

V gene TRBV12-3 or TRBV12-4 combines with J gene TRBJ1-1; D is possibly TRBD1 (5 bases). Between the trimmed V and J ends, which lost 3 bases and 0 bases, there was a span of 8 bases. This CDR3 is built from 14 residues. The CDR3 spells CASSLSRVNTEAFF. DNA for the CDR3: TGTGCCAGCAGTTTGTCCAGGGTGAACACTGAAGCTTTCTTT.

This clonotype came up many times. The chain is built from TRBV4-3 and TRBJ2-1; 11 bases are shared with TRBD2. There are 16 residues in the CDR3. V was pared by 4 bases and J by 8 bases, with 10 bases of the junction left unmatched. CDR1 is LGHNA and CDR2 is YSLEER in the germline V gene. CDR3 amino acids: CASSPPGLAGGDEQFF. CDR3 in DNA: TGCGCCAGCAGCCCCCCTGGGTTAGCGGGAGGGGATGAGCAGTTCTTC.

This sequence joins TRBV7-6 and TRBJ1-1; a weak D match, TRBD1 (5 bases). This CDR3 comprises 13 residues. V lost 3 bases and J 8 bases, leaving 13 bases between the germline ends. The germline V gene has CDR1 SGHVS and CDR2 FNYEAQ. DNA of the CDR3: TGTGCCAGCAGCTTCTCCGCGGAGGGGGAAGCTTTCTTT. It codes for CASSFSAEGEAFF.

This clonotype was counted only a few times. This CDR3 reads CASGGEVRTGELFF. In DNA form, the CDR3 reads TGCGCCAGCGGCGGGGAAGTTCGTACCGGGGAGCTGTTTTTT. The genes are TRBV5-1 and TRBJ2-2; a possible D gene is TRBD2 (6 bases). Between the trimmed V and J ends, which lost 7 bases and 5 bases, there was a span of 15 bases. This CDR3 has 14 amino acids. Per germline, CDR1 SGHRS and CDR2 YFSETQ.

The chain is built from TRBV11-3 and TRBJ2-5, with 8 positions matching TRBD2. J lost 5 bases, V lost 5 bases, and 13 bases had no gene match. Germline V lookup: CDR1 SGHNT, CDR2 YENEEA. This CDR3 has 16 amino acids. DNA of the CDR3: TGTGCCAGCAGCATCGACTTCCGGGAGGGCCGCGAGACCCAGTACTTC. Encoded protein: CASSIDFREGRETQYF.

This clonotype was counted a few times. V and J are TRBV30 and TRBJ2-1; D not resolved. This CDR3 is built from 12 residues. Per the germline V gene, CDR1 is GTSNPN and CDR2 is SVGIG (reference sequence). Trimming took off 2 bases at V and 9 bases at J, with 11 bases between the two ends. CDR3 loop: CAWSTLYGEQFF. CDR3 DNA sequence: TGTGCCTGGAGTACGCTGTACGGTGAGCAGTTCTTC. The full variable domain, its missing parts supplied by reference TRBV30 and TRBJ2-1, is SQTIHQWPATLVQPVGSPLSLECTVEGTSNPNLYWYRQAAGRGLQLLFYSVGIGQISSEVPQNLSASRPQDRQFILSSKKLLLSDSGFYLCAWSTLYGEQFFGPGTRLTVL.

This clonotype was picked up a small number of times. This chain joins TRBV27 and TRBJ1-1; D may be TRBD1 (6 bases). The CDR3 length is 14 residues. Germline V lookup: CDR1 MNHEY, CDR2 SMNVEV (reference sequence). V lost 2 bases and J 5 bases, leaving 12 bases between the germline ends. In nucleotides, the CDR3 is TGTGCCAGCAGTTTAGGGGGGGCGGGGACTGAAGCTTTCTTT. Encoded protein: CASSLGGAGTEAFF.

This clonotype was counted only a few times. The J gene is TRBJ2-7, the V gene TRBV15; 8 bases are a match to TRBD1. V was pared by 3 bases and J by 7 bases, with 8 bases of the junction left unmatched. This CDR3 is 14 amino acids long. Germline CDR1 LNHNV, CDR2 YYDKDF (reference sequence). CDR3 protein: CATSSPGGAWEQYF. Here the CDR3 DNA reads TGTGCCACCAGCAGCCCAGGGGGCGCGTGGGAGCAGTACTTC.

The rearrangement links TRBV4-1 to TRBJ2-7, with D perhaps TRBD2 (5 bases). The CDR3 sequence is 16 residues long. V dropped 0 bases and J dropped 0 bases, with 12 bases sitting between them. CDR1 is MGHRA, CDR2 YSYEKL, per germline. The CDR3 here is CASSQDPRGSSYEQYF. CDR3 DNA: TGCGCCAGCAGCCAAGATCCCCGGGGTAGCTCCTACGAGCAGTACTTC.

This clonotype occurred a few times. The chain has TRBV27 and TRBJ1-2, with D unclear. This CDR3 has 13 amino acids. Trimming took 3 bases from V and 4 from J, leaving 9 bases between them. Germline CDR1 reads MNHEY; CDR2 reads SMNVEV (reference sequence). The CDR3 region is CASSFGSGYGYTF. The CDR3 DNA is TGTGCCAGCAGTTTCGGGTCAGGCTATGGCTACACCTTC.

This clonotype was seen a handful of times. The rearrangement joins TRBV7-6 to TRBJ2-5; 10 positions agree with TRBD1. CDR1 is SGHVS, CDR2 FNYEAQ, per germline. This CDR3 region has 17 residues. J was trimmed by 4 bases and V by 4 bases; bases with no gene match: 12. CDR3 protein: CASSSPLIRTGGETQYF. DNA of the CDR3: TGTGCCAGCAGCTCACCTTTAATTCGGACAGGGGGAGAGACCCAGTACTTC.

CDR3 loop: CSASLGTSASYEQYF. For the CDR3, the DNA is TGCAGTGCTAGTCTAGGTACTAGCGCCTCCTACGAGCAGTACTTC. This chain uses TRBV20-1 with TRBJ2-7; 7 nucleotides line up with TRBD2. CDR1 DFQATT and CDR2 SNEGSKA come from the germline V gene (reference sequence). The V gene end was trimmed by 3 bases and the J gene end by 0 bases; junction bases not matched to a gene: 8. CDR3 length equals 15 residues.

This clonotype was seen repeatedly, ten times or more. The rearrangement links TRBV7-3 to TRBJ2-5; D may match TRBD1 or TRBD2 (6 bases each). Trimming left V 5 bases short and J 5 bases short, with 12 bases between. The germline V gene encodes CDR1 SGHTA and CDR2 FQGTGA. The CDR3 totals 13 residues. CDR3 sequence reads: CASSPQGRETQYF. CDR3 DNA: TGTGCCAGCAGCCCTCAGGGGAGGGAGACCCAGTACTTC.

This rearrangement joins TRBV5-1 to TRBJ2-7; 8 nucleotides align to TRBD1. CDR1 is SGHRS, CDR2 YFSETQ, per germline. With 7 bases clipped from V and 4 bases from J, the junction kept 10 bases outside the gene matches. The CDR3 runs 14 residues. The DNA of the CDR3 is TGCGCCAGCGGCTACCCGGGACAGGAGTACGAGCAGTACTTC. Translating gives CASGYPGQEYEQYF.

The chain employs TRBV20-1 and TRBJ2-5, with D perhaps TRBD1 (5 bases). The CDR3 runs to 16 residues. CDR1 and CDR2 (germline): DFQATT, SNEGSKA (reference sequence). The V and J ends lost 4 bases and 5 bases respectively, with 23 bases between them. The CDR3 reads CSAKEEGAVSPETQYF. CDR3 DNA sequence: TGCAGTGCTAAAGAGGAAGGGGCTGTCAGTCCTGAGACCCAGTACTTC.

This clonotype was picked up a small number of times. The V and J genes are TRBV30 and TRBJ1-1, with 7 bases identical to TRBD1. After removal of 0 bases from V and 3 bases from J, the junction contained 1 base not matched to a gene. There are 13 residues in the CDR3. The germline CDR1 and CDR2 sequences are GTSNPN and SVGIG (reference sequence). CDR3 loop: CAWSVTGDTEAFF. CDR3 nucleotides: TGTGCCTGGAGTGTAACAGGGGACACTGAAGCTTTCTTT. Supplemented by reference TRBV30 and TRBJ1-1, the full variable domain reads SQTIHQWPATLVQPVGSPLSLECTVEGTSNPNLYWYRQAAGRGLQLLFYSVGIGQISSEVPQNLSASRPQDRQFILSSKKLLLSDSGFYLCAWSVTGDTEAFFGQGTRLTVV.

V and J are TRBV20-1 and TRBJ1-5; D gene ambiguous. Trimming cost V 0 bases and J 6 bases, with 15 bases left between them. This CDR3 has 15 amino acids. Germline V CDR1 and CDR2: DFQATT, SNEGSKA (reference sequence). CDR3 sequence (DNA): TGCAGTGCTAGAGATACGGCCCAAGCCGCTCAGCCCCAGCATTTT. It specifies CSARDTAQAAQPQHF.

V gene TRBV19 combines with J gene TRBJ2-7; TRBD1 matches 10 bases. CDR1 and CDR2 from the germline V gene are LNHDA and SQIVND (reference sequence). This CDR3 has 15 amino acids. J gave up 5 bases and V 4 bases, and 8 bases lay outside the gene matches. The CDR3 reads CASSTLTGGRDEQYF. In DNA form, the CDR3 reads TGTGCCAGTAGTACTTTGACAGGGGGCAGGGACGAGCAGTACTTC.

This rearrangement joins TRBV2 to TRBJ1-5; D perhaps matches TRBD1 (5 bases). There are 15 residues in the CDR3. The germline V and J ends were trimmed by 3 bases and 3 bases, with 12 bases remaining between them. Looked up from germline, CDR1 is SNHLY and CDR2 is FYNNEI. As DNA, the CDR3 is TGTGCCAGCAGTGAGGGCCAGGGCCTCAATCAGCCCCAGCATTTT. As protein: CASSEGQGLNQPQHF.

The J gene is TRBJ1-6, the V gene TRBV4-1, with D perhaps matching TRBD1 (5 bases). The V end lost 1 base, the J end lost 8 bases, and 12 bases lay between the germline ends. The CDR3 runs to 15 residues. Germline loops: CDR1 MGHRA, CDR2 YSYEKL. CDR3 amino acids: CASSQGEQGYSPLHF. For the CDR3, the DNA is TGCGCCAGCAGCCAAGGAGAGCAGGGTTATTCACCCCTCCACTTT.

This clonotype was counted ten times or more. CDR3: CASSVDPNEQYF. DNA of the CDR3: TGTGCCAGCAGCGTAGATCCCAACGAGCAGTACTTC. This rearrangement joins TRBV9 to TRBJ2-7, with no clear D. The length of the CDR3 is 12 residues. The germline CDR1 and CDR2 sequences are SGDLS and YYNGEE. Trimming stripped 0 bases from V and 5 bases from J, with 6 bases between.

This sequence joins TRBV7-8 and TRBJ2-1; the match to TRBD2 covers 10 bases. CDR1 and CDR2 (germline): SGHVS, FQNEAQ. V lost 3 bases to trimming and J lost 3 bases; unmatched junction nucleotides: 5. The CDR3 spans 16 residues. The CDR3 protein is CASSFSTSGFYNEQFF. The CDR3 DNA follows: TGTGCCAGCAGCTTTTCGACTAGCGGGTTCTACAATGAGCAGTTCTTC.

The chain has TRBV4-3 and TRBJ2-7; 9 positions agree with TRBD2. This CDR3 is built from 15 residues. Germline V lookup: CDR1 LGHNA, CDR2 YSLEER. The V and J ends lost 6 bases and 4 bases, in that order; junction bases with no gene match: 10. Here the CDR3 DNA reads TGCGCCAGCAGTCAAATTAGCGGGAGTTTTTACGAGCAGTACTTC. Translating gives CASSQISGSFYEQYF.

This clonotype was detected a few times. In DNA, the CDR3 is TGTGCCAGCAGCCGCCCTGGACAGAATTTTTTTACAGATACGCAGTATTTT. It translates to CASSRPGQNFFTDTQYF. This chain uses TRBV2 with TRBJ2-3, with TRBD1 as a possible D gene (6 bases). V shed 6 bases and J shed 3 bases, with 22 bases lying between them. CDR1 and CDR2 from the germline V gene are SNHLY and FYNNEI. The CDR3 is 17 amino acids.

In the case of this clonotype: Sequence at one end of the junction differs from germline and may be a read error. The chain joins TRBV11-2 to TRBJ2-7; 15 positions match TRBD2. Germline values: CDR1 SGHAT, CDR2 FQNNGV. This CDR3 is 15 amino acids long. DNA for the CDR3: TGTGCCAGCAGCCTTTCGGGACTAGCGGGAGGCGAGCAGTGCTTC. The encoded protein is CASSLSGLAGGEQCF.

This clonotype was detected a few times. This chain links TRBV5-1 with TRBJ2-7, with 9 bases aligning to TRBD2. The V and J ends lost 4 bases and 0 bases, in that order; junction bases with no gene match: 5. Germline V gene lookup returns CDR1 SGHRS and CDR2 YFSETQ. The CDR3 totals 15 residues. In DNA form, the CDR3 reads TGCGCCAGCAGCCCGGGACTAGCAAGCTCCTACGAGCAGTACTTC. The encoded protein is CASSPGLASSYEQYF.

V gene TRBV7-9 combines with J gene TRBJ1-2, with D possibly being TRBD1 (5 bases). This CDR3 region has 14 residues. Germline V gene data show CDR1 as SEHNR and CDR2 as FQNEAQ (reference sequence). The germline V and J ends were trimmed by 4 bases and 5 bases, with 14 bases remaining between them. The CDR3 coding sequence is TGTGCCAGCAGCTCATTAGGGGCGGGTTATGGCTACACCTTC. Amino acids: CASSSLGAGYGYTF.

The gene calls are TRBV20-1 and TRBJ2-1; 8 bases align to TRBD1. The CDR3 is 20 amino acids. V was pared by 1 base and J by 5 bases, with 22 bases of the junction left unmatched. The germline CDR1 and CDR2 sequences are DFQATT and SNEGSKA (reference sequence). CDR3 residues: CSARVNRDRPNPQLNNEQFF. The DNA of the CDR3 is TGCAGTGCTAGAGTTAACCGGGACAGGCCGAACCCGCAGCTGAACAATGAGCAGTTCTTC.